A single sample is the source of the 7 T cell receptor beta chains below, sequenced in a study of T-cell memory formation after mild COVID-19. TCRdb re-derived calls from the 5' RACE reads in MiXCR, one entry per CDR3 protein. Of under 450,000 distinct CDR3 sequences detected, roughly 14% appear once; the ten largest clones hold around a fifth. Sequencing used PBMCs or a T cell subset sorted from them (not recorded which). The source is a man between 18 and 29 years old who had mild COVID-19 (a few samples of this study predate the infection). Cell type and time point are not known.

This clonotype was picked up a small number of times. The chain combines TRBV7-2 with TRBJ2-2, with unresolved D. With 5 bases removed from V and 0 bases from J, the gap between germline ends came to 13 bases. The CDR3 loop spans 16 amino acids. Germline V gives CDR1 SGHTA, CDR2 FQGNSA. DNA for the CDR3: TGTGCCAGCAGCCGACGGCACGCCGCGAACACCGGGGAGCTGTTTTTT. Amino acid sequence: CASSRRHAANTGELFF.

The table lists this clonotype with a few counts. The rearrangement links TRBV10-3 to TRBJ2-7; the match to TRBD1 covers 7 bases. J lost 3 bases, V lost 7 bases, and 6 bases had no gene match. The V gene's germline CDR1 is ENHRY and CDR2 SYGVKD. The CDR3 runs 13 residues. The CDR3 is CAINTGDSYEQYV. The CDR3 bases are TGTGCCATCAACACAGGGGACAGCTACGAGCAGTACGTC.

This chain joins TRBV20-1 and TRBJ2-3; D remains ambiguous. The V end was cut by 3 bases, the J end by 6 bases, with 16 bases between. CDR3 size: 14 residues. Germline CDR1 DFQATT, CDR2 SNEGSKA (reference sequence). The CDR3 DNA reads TGCAGTGCTAGCGGGTTATCTGTATCGGATACGCAGTATTTT. This codes for CSASGLSVSDTQYF.

This chain links TRBV9 with TRBJ1-2, with D possibly matching TRBD1 (6 bases). This CDR3 spans 15 amino acids. V was shortened by 0 bases and J by 3 bases, with 12 bases between the two germline ends. Per the germline V gene, CDR1 is SGDLS and CDR2 is YYNGEE. The DNA for the CDR3 is TGTGCCAGCAGCGTAGCTCACGACAGGCACTATGGCTACACCTTC. Encoded protein: CASSVAHDRHYGYTF.

This chain links TRBV6-5 with TRBJ1-2; D is possibly TRBD1 (6 bases). This CDR3 has 12 residues. Germline-derived CDR1 and CDR2 are MNHEY and SVGAGI. With 7 bases removed from V and 7 bases from J, the gap between germline ends came to 13 bases. The CDR3, as DNA: TGTGCCAGCAAAAACAGGGCCTTTGGCTACACCTTC. It codes for CASKNRAFGYTF.

This clonotype was seen at least ten times. The gene calls are TRBV5-1 and TRBJ2-5; either TRBD1 or TRBD2 may supply D (6 bases each). The CDR3 consists of 14 residues. The V gene's germline CDR1 is SGHRS and CDR2 YFSETQ. V lost 0 bases, J lost 5 bases, and 11 bases lay in between. CDR3 in DNA: TGCGCCAGCAGCTTGGACCGGGGGCCCGAGACCCAGTACTTC. This translates into CASSLDRGPETQYF.

The sample holds a few counts of this clonotype. The V gene is TRBV4-1, the J gene TRBJ2-2; 9 bases agree with TRBD2. Germline V lookup: CDR1 MGHRA, CDR2 YSYEKL. The CDR3 runs to 18 residues. V trimming: 2 bases; J trimming: 0 bases; junction bases outside the gene matches: 7. Here the CDR3 reads CASSQPGLADSNTGELFF. Written as DNA, the CDR3 is TGCGCCAGCAGCCAACCGGGACTAGCCGATTCGAACACCGGGGAGCTGTTTTTT.